The 2 T cell receptor beta chains given below trace back to one sample, sequenced in a study of glioma-infiltrating T cells (dated by TCRdb to about 2016). Sequencing was carried out with an Illumina MiSeq. The iRepertoire nested amplicon-rescue multiplex PCR (arm-PCR) platform was used to amplify TCR alpha and beta CDR3 regions from RNA. TCRdb trimmed the raw reads at Q25, called clones with MiXCR and kept productive beta chains. Entries that share a CDR3 protein sequence are merged under the most common genes and DNA. This sample is represented by fewer than 500,000 distinct CDR3 sequences; around 45% of them were singletons. Jointly, the top ten make up more than 10% of the sample. The sample consisted of glioma tissue, nonneoplastic brain tissue, or PBMCs (not recorded which). The receptors here all came from a human donor with low-grade glioma or glioblastoma, undergoing nonglioma brain surgery, or in good health (not recorded which).

The chain combines TRBV29-1 with TRBJ2-1, with TRBD2 matching 11 bases. The CDR3 length is 17 residues. CDR1 and CDR2 (germline): SQVTM, ANQGSEA. V lost 3 bases and J lost 2; bases outside the gene matches: 9. The CDR3, as DNA: TGCAGCGTTGACCGACTAGCGGGGACGACCGCCTACAATGAGCAGTTCTTC. The encoded protein is CSVDRLAGTTAYNEQFF.

The genes are TRBV4-1 and TRBJ1-2, with a weak D call TRBD1 (6 bases). Per germline, CDR1 MGHRA and CDR2 YSYEKL. V lost 0 bases to trimming and J lost 3 bases, with 11 bases between them. The CDR3 extends over 15 amino acids. CDR3 residues: CASSQDGGPYYGYTF. The CDR3 bases are TGCGCCAGCAGCCAAGATGGGGGCCCCTACTATGGCTACACCTTC.